One sample yielded the 30 T cell receptor beta chains listed below, sequenced in a study of beta chain features in type 1 diabetes. The study reverse transcribed the entire isolated RNA, so it sequenced expressed TCRB transcripts. Profiling relied on immunoSEQ multiplex PCR, and the TCRdb table lists in-frame clones only, not all of them. The sample gives about 16,000 clones, roughly two thirds of which show up once; 0.79% is in the top ten. Findings and caveats of the study: Moderate yet significant TCRB CDR3 shortening was seen in Type 1 diabetes patients in all four CD4+ subsets.

What these receptors recognize is not known. The sample consisted of stem cell memory CD4+ T cells from blood. The receptors shown here come from a man aged 30-40 years with type 1 diabetes.

This clone has a single count. The genes are TRBV2 and TRBJ2-1; 7 nucleotides agree with TRBD1. This CDR3 is built from 15 residues. The germline V gene encodes CDR1 SNHLY and CDR2 FYNNEI. J gave up 4 bases and V 2 bases, and 5 bases lay outside the gene matches. The chain's CDR3 is CASSEQSGGYNEQFF. The CDR3, as DNA: TGTGCCAGCAGTGAACAGTCAGGGGGATACAATGAGCAGTTCTTC. Variable domain in full (rest from reference TRBV2 and TRBJ2-1): EPEVTQTPSHQVTQMGQEVILRCVPISNHLYFYWYRQILGQKVEFLVSFYNNEISEKSEIFDDQFSVERPDGSNFTLKIRSTKLEDSAMYFCASSEQSGGYNEQFFGPGTRLTVL.

The chain combines TRBV28 with TRBJ1-1, with D perhaps TRBD1 (5 bases). This CDR3 contains 13 residues. Trimming left V 5 bases short and J 5 bases short, with 12 bases between. Looked up from germline, CDR1 is MDHEN and CDR2 is SYDVKM. The CDR3 DNA reads TGTGCCAGCAGTCGACAGCAGGGAACTGAAGCTTTCTTT. This gives the protein CASSRQQGTEAFF.

The chain links TRBV4-1 to TRBJ1-4; D might be TRBD1 (6 bases). Germline V lookup: CDR1 MGHRA, CDR2 YSYEKL. Trimming took off 4 bases at V and 8 bases at J, with 14 bases between the two ends. CDR3 length: 14 residues. CDR3 sequence: CASSPQDSGEKLFF. CDR3 coding DNA: TGCGCCAGCAGCCCCCAGGACAGTGGGGAAAAACTGTTTTTT.

The rearrangement joins TRBV4-1 to TRBJ2-1, with 9 bases lining up with TRBD2. The CDR3 sequence is 18 residues long. The junction had 12 bases not matched to a gene; V was cut back by 2 bases and J by 4 bases. Germline V CDR1 and CDR2: MGHRA, YSYEKL. CDR3 nucleotide sequence: TGCGCCAGCAGCCAAAAGAATCCCCTAGCGGGGAGTTACAATGAGCAGTTCTTC. Amino acid sequence: CASSQKNPLAGSYNEQFF.

The chain joins TRBV7-2 to TRBJ2-3, with 9 bases matching TRBD1. The germline V gene encodes CDR1 SGHTA and CDR2 FQGNSA. The ends lost 4 bases at V and 4 bases at J; junction bases unmatched: 6. The CDR3 totals 15 residues. The CDR3, as DNA: TGTGCCAGCAGCTCCCACAGGGGGCAGGCAGATACGCAGTATTTT. Protein product: CASSSHRGQADTQYF.

This clone was observed a handful of times. This chain connects TRBV11-3 to TRBJ2-5, with D perhaps TRBD2 (6 bases). Germline V gene data show CDR1 as SGHNT and CDR2 as YENEEA. This CDR3 contains 17 residues. Between the trimmed V and J ends, which lost 1 base and 7 bases, there was a span of 22 bases. The DNA for the CDR3 is TGTGCCAGCAGCTTAGCTCCTATTCCGGGGCCAGCGGGGACCCAGTACTTC. Its protein is CASSLAPIPGPAGTQYF.

The rearrangement links TRBV18 to TRBJ2-5, with D possibly TRBD2 on 7 matching bases. The CDR3 covers 14 residues. From germline, CDR1 is KGHSH and CDR2 LQKENI. The V end was cut by 5 bases, the J end by 3 bases, with 13 bases between. CDR3 coding DNA: TGTGCCAGCTCATCGGGGGGCAGGAAAGAGACCCAGTACTTC. It specifies CASSSGGRKETQYF.

The CDR3 sequence: CASSIERGTDTQYF. Written as DNA, the CDR3 is TGTGCCAGTAGTATAGAGCGGGGCACAGATACGCAGTATTTT. The chain carries TRBV19 and TRBJ2-3; D is possibly TRBD2 (5 bases). The V gene lost 0 bases and the J gene lost 1 base, with 5 bases spanning the gap. Germline V gene lookup returns CDR1 LNHDA and CDR2 SQIVND (reference sequence). CDR3 length: 14 amino acids.

This clone was picked up a small number of times. The rearrangement uses TRBV7-9 and TRBJ2-1, with 8 bases matching TRBD2. Trimming at V came to 2 bases and at J to 7 bases, leaving 7 bases not matched to a gene. The CDR3 length is 15 residues. Germline CDR1 reads SEHNR; CDR2 reads FQNEAQ (reference sequence). The CDR3 DNA reads as TGTGCCAGCAGCTTATCGGTAGCGGGGCTGAATGAGCAGTTCTTC. It yields the protein CASSLSVAGLNEQFF. Drawing the rest from reference TRBV7-9 and TRBJ2-1, the complete variable domain is DTGVSQNPRHKITKRGQNVTFRCDPISEHNRLYWYRQTLGQGPEFLTYFQNEAQLEKSRLLSDRFSAERPKGSFSTLEIQRTEQGDSAMYLCASSLSVAGLNEQFFGPGTRLTVL.

This clone was recorded a few times. The rearrangement uses TRBV25-1 and TRBJ1-4; D perhaps matches TRBD1 (5 bases). Germline V lookup: CDR1 MGHDK, CDR2 SYGVNS. V dropped 5 bases and J dropped 11 bases, with 15 bases sitting between them. This CDR3 has 13 amino acids. The CDR3 DNA reads as TGTGCCAGCAGTAGAACGGGACTTGGGAAACTGTTTTTT. It translates to CASSRTGLGKLFF.

The chain joins TRBV7-2 to TRBJ1-2; maybe TRBD1 (5 bases). In germline, CDR1 is SGHTA, CDR2 FQGNSA. V shed 5 bases and J shed 7 bases, with 17 bases lying between them. The CDR3 covers 14 residues. CDR3 protein: CASSPRDLVPGYTF. For the CDR3, the DNA is TGTGCCAGCAGCCCCCGGGACTTAGTTCCTGGCTACACCTTC.

This chain links TRBV7-8 with TRBJ1-5; D gene ambiguous. The CDR3 spans 14 residues. In germline, CDR1 is SGHVS, CDR2 FQNEAQ. V dropped 5 bases and J dropped 4 bases, with 12 bases sitting between them. CDR3 nucleotide sequence: TGTGCCAGCAGCCCGGTGGAGGGTAATCAGCCCCAGCATTTT. Translating gives CASSPVEGNQPQHF.

This chain uses TRBV2 with TRBJ2-4, with D perhaps TRBD1 (6 bases). This CDR3 has 16 amino acids. Per the germline V gene, CDR1 is SNHLY and CDR2 is FYNNEI. Trimming cost V 3 bases and J 0 bases, with 12 bases left between them. In DNA, the CDR3 is TGTGCCAGCAGTGATGGACAGCGAGTAGCCAAAAACATTCAGTACTTC. Amino acids: CASSDGQRVAKNIQYF.

The sample holds a few counts of this clone. The J gene is TRBJ2-2, the V gene TRBV4-2; D is perhaps TRBD1 (6 bases). Germline CDR1 is LGHNA and CDR2 is YNFKEQ. The CDR3 has 16 amino acids. Trimming left V 1 base short and J 0 bases short, with 9 bases between. This CDR3 is CASSQGTAANTGELFF. In DNA, the CDR3 is TGTGCCAGCAGCCAAGGGACAGCCGCGAACACCGGGGAGCTGTTTTTT.

The chain couples TRBV5-4 to TRBJ1-1; D may be TRBD1 (6 bases). V was pared by 3 bases and J by 9 bases, with 18 bases between. In germline, CDR1 is SGHNT, CDR2 YYREEE (reference sequence). The CDR3 is 14 residues long. Written as DNA, the CDR3 is TGTGCCAGCAGCTCGGTACGAGGGGGAGATCAAGCTTTCTTT. This translates into CASSSVRGGDQAFF.

The table lists this clone with a few counts. This chain joins TRBV29-1 and TRBJ2-1; 7 nucleotides align to TRBD2. With V trimmed by 1 base and J by 3 bases, 3 bases remained unmatched. Germline CDR1 reads SQVTM; CDR2 reads ANQGSEA. This CDR3 is built from 14 residues. The CDR3 protein is CSVEGLADYNEQFF. The CDR3 DNA follows: TGCAGCGTTGAAGGCCTAGCGGACTACAATGAGCAGTTCTTC.

This chain links TRBV7-9 with TRBJ2-5; weak D call: TRBD1 (6 bases). The DNA end is a closer match to TRBJ2-7, so the J assignment may be wrong. Germline values: CDR1 SEHNR, CDR2 FQNEAQ (reference sequence). The CDR3 totals 14 residues. This chain's CDR3 is CASSFAQGKNEQYF. The CDR3 nucleotides read TGTGCCAGCAGCTTTGCGCAGGGGAAGAACGAGCAGTACTTC.

The chain uses TRBV7-2 and TRBJ2-5, with D possibly being TRBD2 (7 bases). The V end lost 7 bases, the J end lost 2 bases, and 11 bases lay between the germline ends. The germline V gene has CDR1 SGHTA and CDR2 FQGNSA. The CDR3 runs 13 residues. Here the CDR3 DNA reads TGTGCCAGCAAGGGGGGGAGGCAAGAGACCCAGTACTTC. Translated, it gives CASKGGRQETQYF.

The CDR3 loop reads CSVSDRADPGNTIYF. In DNA form, the CDR3 reads TGCAGCGTTTCTGACAGGGCAGATCCCGGAAACACCATATATTTT. The chain links TRBV29-1 to TRBJ1-3; 7 bases line up with TRBD1. Germline CDR1 is SQVTM and CDR2 is ANQGSEA. The CDR3 length is 15 residues. With 5 bases clipped from V and 4 bases from J, the junction kept 11 bases outside the gene matches.

The J gene is TRBJ1-3, the V gene TRBV28, with unresolved D. Looked up from germline, CDR1 is MDHEN and CDR2 is SYDVKM. Trimming removed 2 bases at V and 0 bases at J, with 8 bases between. The CDR3 sequence is 15 residues long. The CDR3 sequence: CASSLPGSSGNTIYF. Written as DNA, the CDR3 is TGTGCCAGCAGTTTACCGGGGAGCTCTGGAAACACCATATATTTT. The full variable domain, in which reference TRBV28 and TRBJ1-3 provide the parts outside the CDR3, is DVKVTQSSRYLVKRTGEKVFLECVQDMDHENMFWYRQDPGLGLRLIYFSYDVKMKEKGDIPEGYSVSREKKERFSLILESASTNQTSMYLCASSLPGSSGNTIYFGEGSWLTVV.

This chain connects TRBV11-2 to TRBJ2-5, with 7 bases fitting TRBD1. The germline CDR1 and CDR2 sequences are SGHAT and FQNNGV. V shed 5 bases and J 5 bases; nucleotides not matched to a gene: 8. The CDR3 has 14 amino acids. This CDR3 is CASSVNRGGETQYF. In DNA form, the CDR3 reads TGTGCCAGCAGCGTAAACAGGGGCGGGGAGACCCAGTACTTC.

Only a few counts were recorded for this clone. The V and J genes are TRBV5-1 and TRBJ2-5; TRBD1 matches 10 bases. Per the germline V gene, CDR1 is SGHRS and CDR2 is YFSETQ. Germline trimming cut 3 bases from V and 2 bases from J; bases unmatched to any gene: 1. This CDR3 comprises 14 residues. CDR3 in DNA: TGCGCCAGCAGCTCGGGACAGGGGCAAGAGACCCAGTACTTC. Protein sequence: CASSSGQGQETQYF. Drawing the rest from reference TRBV5-1 and TRBJ2-5, the complete variable domain is KAGVTQTPRYLIKTRGQQVTLSCSPISGHRSVSWYQQTPGQGLQFLFEYFSETQRNKGNFPGRFSGRQFSNSRSEMNVSTLELGDSALYLCASSSGQGQETQYFGPGTRLLVL.

This clone occurred a few times. The germline gene is not matched at one end of the junction; a read error may be the cause. The chain couples TRBV5-4 to TRBJ1-6; weak D call: TRBD1 (6 bases). Germline CDR1 SGHNT, CDR2 YYREEE (reference sequence). The CDR3 loop spans 14 amino acids. The CDR3 DNA is TGTGCCAGCAGGTTGGGACAAGCTGGATCACCCCTCCACTTT. It encodes CASRLGQAGSPLHF.

This clone was found a few times. This chain links TRBV5-4 with TRBJ1-3, with 9 positions matching TRBD1. The CDR3 spans 15 residues. Trimming cost V 3 bases and J 4 bases; bases outside gene matches: 5. Germline V gene data show CDR1 as SGHNT and CDR2 as YYREEE (reference sequence). CDR3 loop: CASSSRDREGNTIYF. The CDR3 region has the DNA TGTGCCAGCAGCTCTAGGGACAGGGAAGGAAACACCATATATTTT.

The CDR3 DNA reads as TGTGCCAGCTCGCCGCAGGGGTTGAGAGAAGAAAAACTGTTTTTT. Protein: CASSPQGLREEKLFF. This chain links TRBV18 with TRBJ1-4, with D maybe TRBD1 (6 bases). Germline V gene data show CDR1 as KGHSH and CDR2 as LQKENI. The CDR3 length is 15 residues. The germline V and J ends were trimmed by 6 bases and 8 bases, with 19 bases remaining between them.

This sequence joins TRBV18 and TRBJ1-2, with 10 positions matching TRBD1. The junction had 0 bases not matched to a gene; V was cut back by 8 bases and J by 3 bases. The V gene's germline CDR1 is KGHSH and CDR2 LQKENI. CDR3 size: 12 residues. The CDR3 region is CASGQGDYGYTF. The CDR3 coding sequence is TGTGCCAGCGGACAGGGGGACTATGGCTACACCTTC.

The chain couples TRBV27 to TRBJ2-2; the match to TRBD1 covers 8 bases. This CDR3 has 15 residues. Trimming removed 5 bases from V and 5 bases from J; junction bases left unmatched: 7. Germline values: CDR1 MNHEY, CDR2 SMNVEV (reference sequence). The CDR3 DNA sequence: TGTGCCAGCAGTGCTGGGACAGGCGGTACCGGGGAGCTGTTTTTT. As protein: CASSAGTGGTGELFF.

This chain joins TRBV18 and TRBJ1-4; no clear D. Germline assignment: CDR1 KGHSH and CDR2 LQKENI. The CDR3 runs 15 residues. Trimming pared 3 bases from V and 4 bases from J, leaving 12 bases between. The CDR3 region has the DNA TGTGCCAGCTCACCTAGCACGAGCGGTAATGAAAAACTGTTTTTT. Its translation: CASSPSTSGNEKLFF.

V gene TRBV2 combines with J gene TRBJ1-3; no clear D gene. Germline V gives CDR1 SNHLY, CDR2 FYNNEI. Trimming shortened V by 6 bases and J by 0 bases, and 9 bases separated the two germline ends. CDR3 length: 14 amino acids. Here the CDR3 DNA reads TGTGCCAGCAGACTTTACAGCTCTGGAAACACCATATATTTT. It encodes CASRLYSSGNTIYF.

DNA of the CDR3: TGTGCCAGCAGTTCCCGTATAGCGGGGGGGGGATACGAGCAGTACTTC. This codes for CASSSRIAGGGYEQYF. V and J are TRBV27 and TRBJ2-7; 11 bases map to TRBD2. This CDR3 region has 16 residues. Germline-derived CDR1 and CDR2 are MNHEY and SMNVEV (reference sequence). The J segment lost 4 bases and the V segment lost 4 bases, leaving 9 bases of the junction unmatched.